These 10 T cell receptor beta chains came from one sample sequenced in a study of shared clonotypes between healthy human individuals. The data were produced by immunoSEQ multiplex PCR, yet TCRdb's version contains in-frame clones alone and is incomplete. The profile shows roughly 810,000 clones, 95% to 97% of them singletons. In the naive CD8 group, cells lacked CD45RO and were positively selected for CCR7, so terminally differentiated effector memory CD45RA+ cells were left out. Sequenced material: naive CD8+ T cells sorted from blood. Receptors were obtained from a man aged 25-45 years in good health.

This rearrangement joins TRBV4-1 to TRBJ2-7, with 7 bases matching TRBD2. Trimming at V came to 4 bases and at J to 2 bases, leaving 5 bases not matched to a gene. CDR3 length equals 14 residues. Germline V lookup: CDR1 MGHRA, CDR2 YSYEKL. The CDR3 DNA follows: TGCGCCAGCAGCCCGGCTAGCGGAACCTACGAGCAGTACTTC. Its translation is CASSPASGTYEQYF.

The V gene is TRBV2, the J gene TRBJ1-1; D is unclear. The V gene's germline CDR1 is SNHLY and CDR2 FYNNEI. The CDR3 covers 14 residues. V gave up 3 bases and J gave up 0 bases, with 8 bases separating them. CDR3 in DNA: TGTGCCAGCAGTGAGTCGATTATGAACACTGAAGCTTTCTTT. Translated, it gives CASSESIMNTEAFF.

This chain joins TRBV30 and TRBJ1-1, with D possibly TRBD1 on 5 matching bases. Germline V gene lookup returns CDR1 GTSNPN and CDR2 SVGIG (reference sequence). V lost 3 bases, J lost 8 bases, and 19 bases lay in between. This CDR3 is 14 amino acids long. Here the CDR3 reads CAWSLRGLSIEAFF. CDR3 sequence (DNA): TGTGCCTGGAGCCTACGGGGCTTATCTATAGAAGCTTTCTTT.

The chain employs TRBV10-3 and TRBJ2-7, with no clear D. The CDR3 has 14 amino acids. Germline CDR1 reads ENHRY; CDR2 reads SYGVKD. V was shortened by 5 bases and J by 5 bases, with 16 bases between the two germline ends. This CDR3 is CAISYSAGGHEQYF. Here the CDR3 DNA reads TGTGCCATCAGTTACAGTGCCGGCGGCCACGAGCAGTACTTC.

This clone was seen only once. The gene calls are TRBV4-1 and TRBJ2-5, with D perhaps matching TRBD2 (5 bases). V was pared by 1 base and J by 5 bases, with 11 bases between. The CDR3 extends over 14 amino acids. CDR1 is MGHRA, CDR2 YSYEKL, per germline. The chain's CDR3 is CASSQVASQETQYF. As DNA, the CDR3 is TGCGCCAGCAGCCAAGTGGCTAGCCAGGAGACCCAGTACTTC.

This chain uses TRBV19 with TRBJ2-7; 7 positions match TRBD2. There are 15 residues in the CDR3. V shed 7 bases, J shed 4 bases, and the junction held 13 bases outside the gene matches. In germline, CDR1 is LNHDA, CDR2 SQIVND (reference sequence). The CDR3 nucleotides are TGTGCCAGTACCCCGGGAGCGGGACCGGGATACGAGCAGTACTTC. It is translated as CASTPGAGPGYEQYF.

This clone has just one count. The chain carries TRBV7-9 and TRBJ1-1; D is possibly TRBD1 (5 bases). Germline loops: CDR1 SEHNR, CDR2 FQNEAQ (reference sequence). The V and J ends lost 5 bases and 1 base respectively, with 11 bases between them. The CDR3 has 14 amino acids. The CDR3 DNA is TGTGCCAGCAGCCCCTTTGGGGCGAACACTGAAGCTTTCTTT. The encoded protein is CASSPFGANTEAFF.

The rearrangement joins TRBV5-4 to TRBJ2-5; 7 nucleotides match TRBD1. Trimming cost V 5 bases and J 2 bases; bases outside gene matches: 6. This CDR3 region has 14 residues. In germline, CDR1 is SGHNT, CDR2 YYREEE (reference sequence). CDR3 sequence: CASRSRTGQETQYF. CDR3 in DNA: TGTGCCAGCAGAAGCCGGACAGGTCAAGAGACCCAGTACTTC.

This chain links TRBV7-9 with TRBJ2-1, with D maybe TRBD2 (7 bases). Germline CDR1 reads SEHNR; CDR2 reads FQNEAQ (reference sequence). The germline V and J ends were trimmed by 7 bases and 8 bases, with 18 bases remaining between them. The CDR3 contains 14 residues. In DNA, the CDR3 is TGTGCCAGCACCCCGGCGGGGGCACTAGATGAGCAGTTCTTC. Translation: CASTPAGALDEQFF.

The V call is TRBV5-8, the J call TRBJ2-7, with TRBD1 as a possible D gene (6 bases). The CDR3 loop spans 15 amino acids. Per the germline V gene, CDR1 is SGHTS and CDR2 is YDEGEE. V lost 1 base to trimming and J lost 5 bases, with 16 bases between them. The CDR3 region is CASSLQGTIAHEQYF. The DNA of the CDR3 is TGTGCCAGCAGCTTGCAGGGGACAATAGCCCACGAGCAGTACTTC.